The 2 T cell receptor beta chains presented below share a single source sample, sequenced in a study of cytomegalovirus exposure and HLA in healthy donors. The PCR ran on 60 Vbeta and 13 Jbeta primers. Only in-frame clones appear in the TCRdb table, and some are missing; sequencing was by immunoSEQ multiplex PCR. Of roughly 130,000 clones in the sample, 79% were seen once. Sequenced: PBMCs. These receptors were obtained from a man younger than 35 in good health and CMV-seronegative.

The rearrangement uses TRBV19 and TRBJ2-7; 10 bases are shared with TRBD1. From germline, CDR1 is LNHDA and CDR2 SQIVND (reference sequence). The CDR3 extends over 14 amino acids. Trimming removed 4 bases from V and 4 bases from J; junction bases left unmatched: 4. CDR3 loop: CASSKGTGAYEQYF. The CDR3 region has the DNA TGTGCCAGTAGTAAGGGGACAGGGGCATACGAGCAGTACTTC. The full variable domain, rest sourced from reference TRBV19 and TRBJ2-7, is DGGITQSPKYLFRKEGQNVTLSCEQNLNHDAMYWYRQDPGQGLRLIYYSQIVNDFQKGDIAEGYSVSREKKESFPLTVTSAQKNPTAFYLCASSKGTGAYEQYFGPGTRLTVT.

The V call is TRBV19, the J call TRBJ2-5; TRBD2 might be the D (6 bases). This CDR3 region has 14 residues. V lost 8 bases, J lost 2 bases, and 15 bases lay in between. CDR1 and CDR2 (germline): LNHDA, SQIVND (reference sequence). The CDR3 sequence is CASSSRTIQETQYF. For the CDR3, the DNA is TGTGCCAGTTCATCTCGGACTATTCAAGAGACCCAGTACTTC.